These T cell receptor beta chains were read from a single sample in a study of blood T cell repertoires in COVID-19. Profiling relied on immunoSEQ multiplex PCR, and the TCRdb table lists in-frame clones only, not all of them. Seen here are fewer than 250,000 clones, 70% to 90% observed once, and the top ten hold around 0.72%. The sequenced material came from peripheral blood. The receptor set was obtained from a man between 35 and 55 years old with acute or convalescent COVID-19. Both conserved end residues are part of each CDR3. A D gene is named only where the DNA matches it firmly. Where a row states a size, it is once, few, many or the class of an expanded clone; other rows omit it.

D gene	V gene	clone size	J gene	CDR3 protein	CDR3 DNA
TRBD1	TRBV2	-	TRBJ1-2	CASRGDSLGYGYTF	TGTGCCAGCAGGGGGGACAGCCTAGGGTATGGCTACACCTTC
-	TRBV4-1	-	TRBJ1-5	CASGWGEGNQPQHF	TGCGCCAGCGGTTGGGGGGAAGGCAATCAGCCCCAGCATTTT
TRBD2	TRBV24-1	-	TRBJ2-7	CATSDGTSGSGDEQYF	TGTGCCACCAGTGACGGTACGAGCGGGAGCGGCGACGAGCAGTACTTC
TRBD1	TRBV5-4	-	TRBJ2-7	CASSLGQGGYEQYF	TGTGCCAGCAGCCTGGGACAGGGGGGGTACGAGCAGTACTTC
TRBD1	TRBV7-9	-	TRBJ1-1	CASSLQGADTEAFF	TGTGCCAGCAGCTTACAGGGGGCGGACACTGAAGCTTTCTTT
-	TRBV7-2	-	TRBJ1-2	CASSLEGDYGYTF	TGTGCCAGCAGCTTAGAGGGAGACTATGGCTACACCTTC
TRBD1	TRBV6-5	-	TRBJ1-1	CATGQGGNTEAFF	TGTGCCACCGGACAGGGAGGGAACACTGAAGCTTTCTTT
-	TRBV24-1	-	TRBJ2-2	CATSDLASRGGELFF	TGTGCCACCAGTGATTTGGCTAGCCGCGGCGGGGAGCTGTTTTTT
-	TRBV24-1	-	TRBJ1-4	CATASGQLGGTNEKLFF	TGTGCCACCGCTTCAGGACAGCTCGGTGGGACTAATGAAAAACTGTTTTTT
-	TRBV29-1	-	TRBJ2-1	CSTGQTYSYNEQFF	TGCAGCACTGGACAGACCTACTCCTACAATGAGCAGTTCTTC
TRBD1	TRBV6-1	-	TRBJ1-4	CASSEYPQGVVATNEKLFF	TGTGCCAGCAGTGAATATCCTCAGGGGGTGGTAGCGACTAATGAAAAACTGTTTTTT
TRBD1	TRBV5-1	-	TRBJ2-3	CASSNGQGGSTDTQYF	TGCGCCAGCAGCAACGGACAGGGGGGATCCACAGATACGCAGTATTTT
TRBD2	TRBV5-1	-	TRBJ2-5	CASSPGTSGDQETQYF	TGCGCCAGCAGTCCCGGGACTAGCGGGGACCAAGAGACCCAGTACTTC
-	TRBV20-1	-	TRBJ1-6	CSASSRVDSPLHF	TGCAGTGCTAGTTCCAGGGTTGATTCACCCCTCCACTTT
TRBD1	TRBV28	-	TRBJ1-4	CASSPTGGRANEKLFF	TGTGCCAGCAGCCCCACAGGGGGCCGGGCTAATGAAAAACTGTTTTTT
-	TRBV18	-	TRBJ1-2	CASSLNGANYGYTF	TGTGCCAGCTCACTGAACGGAGCTAACTATGGCTACACCTTC
TRBD2	TRBV3-1/TRBV3-2	-	TRBJ2-2	CASSQDGASGEYDTGELFF	TGTGCCAGCAGCCAAGATGGGGCTAGCGGAGAGTATGACACCGGGGAGCTGTTTTTT
-	TRBV6-2/TRBV6-3	once	TRBJ1-2	CASSDRWRGDYGYTF	TGTGCCAGCAGTGACCGTTGGAGGGGAGACTATGGCTACACCTTC
-	TRBV6-6	-	TRBJ2-2	CASSHRASNTGELFF	TGTGCCAGCAGCCACAGGGCTTCGAACACCGGGGAGCTGTTTTTT
TRBD1	TRBV5-1	-	TRBJ2-5	CASSLAATGVETQYF	TGCGCCAGCAGCTTGGCCGCGACAGGGGTGGAGACCCAGTACTTC
TRBD1	TRBV6-5	-	TRBJ2-7	CASRFRDSSYEQYF	TGTGCCAGCAGGTTCCGGGACAGCTCCTACGAGCAGTACTTC
TRBD1	TRBV16	-	TRBJ1-2	CASSQSDRAGYTF	TGTGCCAGCAGCCAATCCGACAGGGCTGGCTACACCTTC
-	TRBV6-5	-	TRBJ2-7	CASSVRTVYEQYF	TGTGCCAGCAGCGTGAGGACAGTCTACGAGCAGTACTTC
-	TRBV6-5	once	TRBJ1-5	CASTPFGGREPQHF	TGTGCCAGCACCCCTTTCGGGGGTCGGGAGCCCCAGCATTTT
TRBD1	TRBV27	-	TRBJ2-5	CASSPGQGVLGETQYF	TGTGCCAGCAGTCCAGGACAGGGGGTATTGGGGGAGACCCAGTACTTC
-	TRBV6-5	-	TRBJ1-1	CASSYSGGGNTEAFF	TGTGCCAGCAGTTACTCAGGGGGTGGTAACACTGAAGCTTTCTTT
TRBD2	TRBV24-1	-	TRBJ2-7	CATSDTTSGSYEQYF	TGTGCCACCAGTGATACGACTAGCGGCTCCTACGAGCAGTACTTC
-	TRBV7-3	-	TRBJ2-7	CASSLTGSSSYEQYF	TGTGCCAGCAGCTTAACGGGCTCAAGCTCCTACGAGCAGTACTTC
-	TRBV28	-	TRBJ1-2	CASSLYGGDLGYTF	TGTGCCAGCAGTTTATATGGGGGGGATCTAGGCTACACCTTC
TRBD1	TRBV19	-	TRBJ1-2	CASSTPTGTGGRGDGYTF	TGTGCCAGTAGTACACCCACCGGGACAGGGGGCCGGGGGGATGGCTACACCTTC
-	TRBV10-3	-	TRBJ1-4	CASRDLGNEKLFF	TGTGCCTCGAGGGATTTAGGTAATGAAAAACTGTTTTTT
TRBD2	TRBV19	-	TRBJ2-5	CASSIGASGEETQYF	TGTGCCAGTAGTATTGGGGCTAGCGGGGAAGAGACCCAGTACTTC
-	TRBV6-5	-	TRBJ2-3	CASSQQWADTQYF	TGTGCCAGCAGTCAACAGTGGGCAGATACGCAGTATTTT
-	TRBV5-1	-	TRBJ1-2	CASSPTGRYYGYTF	TGCGCCAGCAGCCCTACAGGGCGCTACTATGGCTACACCTTC
TRBD1	TRBV3-1/TRBV3-2	-	TRBJ2-7	CASSHTGGIEQYF	TGTGCCAGCAGCCATACAGGGGGAATCGAGCAGTACTTC
TRBD1	TRBV11-2	-	TRBJ2-1	CASSRQGGYNEQFF	TGTGCCAGCAGCCGACAGGGGGGCTACAATGAGCAGTTCTTC
-	TRBV6-2/TRBV6-3	-	TRBJ2-1	CASSFRPSAIGGTEFF	TGTGCCAGCAGCTTCCGGCCTTCCGCGATCGGAGGGACAGAGTTCTTC
-	TRBV3-1/TRBV3-2	once	TRBJ1-2	CASSQAASGGGYTF	TGTGCCAGCAGCCAAGCAGCATCCGGGGGAGGCTACACCTTC
-	TRBV7-2	-	TRBJ1-4	CASSPLEDSTNEKLFF	TGTGCCAGCAGTCCACTCGAGGATTCAACTAATGAAAAACTGTTTTTT
TRBD2	TRBV19	-	TRBJ2-5	CATSGLAGVITQYF	TGTGCCACAAGTGGACTAGCGGGAGTAATTACCCAGTACTTC
-	TRBV5-1	-	TRBJ2-3	CASSSSPLPTDTQYF	TGCGCCAGCAGTTCGTCCCCCCTTCCCACAGATACGCAGTATTTT
-	TRBV27	-	TRBJ2-7	CASSLGPPYEQYF	TGTGCCAGCAGTTTAGGGCCTCCCTACGAGCAGTACTTC
TRBD1	TRBV7-4	-	TRBJ1-5	CASSLQGGRNSNQPQHF	TGTGCCAGCAGCTTACAAGGGGGCCGGAATAGCAATCAGCCCCAGCATTTT
TRBD1	TRBV5-1	-	TRBJ1-2	CASSSGLTGYGYTF	TGCGCCAGCAGTAGTGGACTGACAGGGTATGGCTACACCTTC
TRBD2	TRBV5-1	-	TRBJ2-5	CASSRTSGNKETQYF	TGCGCCAGCAGCAGGACTAGCGGCAATAAAGAGACCCAGTACTTC
TRBD2	TRBV19	-	TRBJ2-1	CASSRPMASGNSGEQFF	TGTGCCAGTAGTAGACCCATGGCTAGCGGGAACAGCGGTGAGCAGTTCTTC
TRBD1	TRBV12-3/TRBV12-4	-	TRBJ1-4	CASSPGGGEKLFF	TGTGCCAGCAGCCCAGGGGGTGGTGAAAAACTGTTTTTT